This T cell receptor beta chain originates from a study of human T cells and chemical hapten exposure (dated by TCRdb to the early 2020s). Turning to the overall study: For sensitization, 2% DPC in acetone was applied to an approximately 2 cm by approximately 2 cm area of upper inner arm skin. Patch tests used Finn chambers with 0.01% DPC on the upper back, scored after 6 days by International Contact Dermatitis Research Group standards. Patients additionally received weekly therapeutic DPC doses to the scalp throughout the approximately 24-week study period. Blood samples were taken from patients before sensitization (week 0) and then at 2, 6 and about 24 weeks after DPC sensitization. The mostly female patient cohort included alopecia areata with under or over 50% scalp involvement, alopecia totalis and alopecia universalis. Blood for TCR sequencing was provided by twenty-nine alopecia patients at one to four time points (pre-sensitization, 2, 6 and 24 weeks). Peripheral blood TCR repertoire changes were tracked in vivo in alopecia patients during primary and secondary sensitization to the hapten diphenylcyclopropenone (DPC). Libraries were pooled for sequencing, and per-sample TCR yields varied mainly because of small differences in library volumes within the pool.

This clonotype was seen many times. Its antigen is currently not known. The record has no base qualities; no much larger clone is one base away. This specimen's time point label, interpreted: pre-sensitization, week 0. The treatment or condition label, as the study defines it: therapeutic diphenylcyclopropenone sensitization with weekly scalp DPC. At every patch-test visit, the blood draw took place before the patch test was put on. Eligible patients were aged 18 to 70, diagnosed with alopecia, deemed suitable for DPC therapy, and excluded if pregnant. Unfractionated whole blood was collected in Tempus Blood RNA tubes, and total RNA was extracted from that blood. The paper's findings and limits, for the study overall: Compared with pre-sensitization or healthy control sets, expanded TCRs formed significantly more large CDR3 similarity clusters, which is consistent with antigen-driven responses. Repeated subsampling changed both the strength of the expansion versus patch-test correlation and the threshold at which that correlation became significant. The number of TCRs above 1 in 1000 frequency did not change with DPC sensitization; there was no evidence of global repertoire structure alterations. Because every patient had alopecia, a presumed autoimmune disease, the patients' immune response might differ from that of healthy individuals. Patch test score was positively correlated with the number of PT1 expanded TCRs, with significance at thresholds 8, 16 and 32 but not at 4.

The library came from RACE. The sequencer was a NextSeq 500. During library preparation, unique molecular identifiers were attached to individual cDNA molecules so that TCRs could be counted in a quantitative, reproducible way. From each blood RNA sample, both TCR alpha and TCR beta chains were sequenced. The original pipeline was this. Samples had a median of 95,638 TCRs, with a range from roughly 23,224 to 700,000. V, J and CDR3 annotation of the TCR reads was performed with the Decombinator software suite. Every sample was subsampled to the same number of TCRs (28,000) for the PS versus PT1 abundance plots. Expanded TCRs were defined as absent before sensitization and observed at least eight times at the 2-week time point. The raw public data were reprocessed by TCRdb itself: fastp quality trimming at Q25, MiXCR clonotype calling, in-frame beta chains only. Merged by CDR3 protein, the rows form single entries marked with the most common genes and DNA. The V and J calls shown here were made by TCRdb, not taken from the authors' results. The table for this sample lists 35,000 to 45,000 distinct CDR3 sequences; around 11% of them were counted only once. In total, the top ten clones hold under 7% of the sample.

The CDR3 has 15 amino acids, counting the end cysteine and phenylalanine. The sequence is cut down to CDR3 DNA, 45 bases in frame from base 1. After removal of 3 bases from V and 4 bases from J, the junction retains 9 bases not matched to a gene. Taken from the germline V gene, the CDR1 and CDR2 loops are MNHNS and SASEGT. Sequencing was performed on whole blood, taken in connection with sensitization to the hapten diphenylcyclopropenone (DPC). The clonotype comes from a woman aged 25 to 45 with alopecia areata. Some clones in this sample may be carry-over from other donors' samples. Recombination joined TRBV6-1 with TRBJ2-7, and TRBD2 aligns with 7 junction nucleotides. This receptor has the CDR3 CASSELGTKRYEQYF. The sequenced DNA is TGTGCCAGCAGTGAGCTGGGGACTAAACGGTACGAGCAGTACTTC.